The 29 T cell receptor beta chains below come from one sample, sequenced in a study of cytomegalovirus exposure and HLA in healthy donors. The method was immunoSEQ multiplex PCR; TCRdb's version includes in-frame clones alone and lacks a portion of them. The profile shows about 240,000 clones, approximately 84% of them singletons. Input material: PBMCs. These receptors all stem from a woman younger than 45 in good health and CMV-seropositive.

V gene TRBV5-6 combines with J gene TRBJ2-7; 10 bases are a match to TRBD2. This CDR3 spans 15 amino acids. Trimming took 0 bases from V and 7 from J; bases not matched to a gene: 7. Germline V CDR1 and CDR2: SGHDT, YYEEEE. Here the CDR3 DNA reads TGTGCCAGCAGCTTGGGGCTAGCGGGAGAATCTGAGCAGTACTTC. Translating gives CASSLGLAGESEQYF.

The chain recombines TRBV28 with TRBJ1-1; D remains unclear. This CDR3 region has 12 residues. Germline V CDR1 and CDR2: MDHEN, SYDVKM. The ends were cut back, 3 bases at V and 7 bases at J, with 9 bases in the middle. This CDR3 reads CASSLVSDEAFF. The CDR3 nucleotides read TGTGCCAGCAGTTTGGTTTCAGATGAAGCTTTCTTT.

V gene TRBV6-5 combines with J gene TRBJ1-1; 7 nucleotides align to TRBD1. V dropped 7 bases and J dropped 1; count of bases not matched to a gene: 6. The CDR3 loop spans 14 amino acids. Germline V lookup: CDR1 MNHEY, CDR2 SVGAGI. For the CDR3, the DNA is TGTGCCAGCACCAGACAGGGTCGGAACACTGAAGCTTTCTTT. As protein: CASTRQGRNTEAFF.

The chain couples TRBV19 to TRBJ2-7; TRBD2 agrees at 15 bases. The length of the CDR3 is 17 residues. The ends lost 9 bases at V and 2 bases at J; junction bases unmatched: 11. Germline V lookup: CDR1 LNHDA, CDR2 SQIVND (reference sequence). The CDR3 sequence: CASARDGTSGRPYEQYF. The CDR3 bases are TGTGCCAGCGCCCGGGATGGGACTAGCGGGAGGCCCTACGAGCAGTACTTC.

The rearrangement links TRBV11-1 to TRBJ2-7; D is possibly TRBD2 (6 bases). Per germline, CDR1 SGHAT and CDR2 FQDESV (reference sequence). The CDR3 sequence is 16 residues long. Trimming stripped 4 bases from V and 4 bases from J, with 20 bases between. As DNA, the CDR3 is TGTGCCAGCAGCTCATCTTGGGGGGAAAGTGTGTACGAGCAGTACTTC. Protein sequence: CASSSSWGESVYEQYF.

The V call is TRBV19, the J call TRBJ1-4; D gene uncertain. Trimming took 5 bases from V and 0 from J, leaving 7 bases between them. This CDR3 is built from 14 residues. CDR1 and CDR2 (germline): LNHDA, SQIVND (reference sequence). CDR3 DNA: TGTGCCAGTAGTTACGGGGCAACTAATGAAAAACTGTTTTTT. Protein sequence: CASSYGATNEKLFF.

V usage is TRBV18 and J usage is TRBJ2-1; no clear D gene. CDR1 and CDR2 (germline): KGHSH, LQKENI. CDR3 size: 16 residues. Trimming left V 2 bases short and J 0 bases short, with 11 bases between. The chain's CDR3 is CASSPLTQSSYNEQFF. In nucleotides, the CDR3 is TGTGCCAGCTCACCATTAACACAGAGCTCCTACAATGAGCAGTTCTTC.

CDR3 bases: TGTGCCTGGAGTTCCCGGGGAAACACTGAAGCTTTCTTT. Translated, it gives CAWSSRGNTEAFF. The chain joins TRBV30 to TRBJ1-1; D is unclear. The germline V and J ends were trimmed by 2 bases and 2 bases, with 9 bases remaining between them. CDR3 length: 13 residues. Germline lookup yields CDR1 GTSNPN and CDR2 SVGIG (reference sequence).

The rearrangement joins TRBV10-2 to TRBJ2-7; 7 bases are shared with TRBD1. Germline V lookup: CDR1 WSHSY, CDR2 SAAADI. Losses at the gene ends were 7 bases for V and 3 bases for J; bases not matched to a gene: 6. The CDR3 contains 13 residues. The DNA for the CDR3 is TGCGCCAGCACACTTCGACAGGGCTACGAGCAGTACTTC. As protein: CASTLRQGYEQYF.

The rearrangement joins TRBV29-1 to TRBJ1-2; D is possibly TRBD1 (6 bases). The V gene lost 8 bases and the J gene lost 8 bases, with 18 bases spanning the gap. This CDR3 comprises 12 residues. CDR1 SQVTM and CDR2 ANQGSEA come from the germline V gene. CDR3 amino acids: CSTEGRGGGYTF. The CDR3 DNA is TGCAGCACGGAGGGGAGGGGGGGCGGCTACACCTTC.

Here the CDR3 DNA reads TGTGCCAGCAAGACAGGGGGCGAGTATGGCTACACCTTC. Protein sequence: CASKTGGEYGYTF. The genes are TRBV2 and TRBJ1-2; 10 bases are a match to TRBD1. The CDR3 spans 13 residues. Germline loops: CDR1 SNHLY, CDR2 FYNNEI. The V gene end was trimmed by 7 bases and the J gene end by 5 bases; junction bases not matched to a gene: 4.

This clone has only a few counts. The chain has TRBV10-2 and TRBJ1-5; 9 nucleotides align to TRBD1. CDR1 and CDR2 (germline): WSHSY, SAAADI. The CDR3 totals 15 residues. V lost 2 bases to trimming and J lost 5 bases; unmatched junction nucleotides: 4. The CDR3 DNA reads TGCGCCAGCAGTGAGACAGGGGGCGCATATCAGCCCCAGCATTTT. Translating gives CASSETGGAYQPQHF.

This rearrangement joins TRBV7-2 to TRBJ2-3; 10 positions match TRBD2. Germline-derived CDR1 and CDR2 are SGHTA and FQGNSA. The CDR3 sequence is 18 residues long. V was pared by 0 bases and J by 2 bases, with 8 bases of the junction left unmatched. CDR3 amino acids: CASSLASAGGGFTDTQYF. The DNA for the CDR3 is TGTGCCAGCAGCTTAGCGTCAGCGGGAGGGGGGTTCACAGATACGCAGTATTTT.

This clone showed up just once. This chain joins TRBV7-2 and TRBJ2-5; D uncertain. Trimming pared 2 bases from V and 2 bases from J, leaving 6 bases between. This CDR3 has 13 amino acids. The V gene's germline CDR1 is SGHTA and CDR2 FQGNSA. CDR3 coding DNA: TGTGCCAGCAGCTTATTCCAGCAAGAGACCCAGTACTTC. Protein sequence: CASSLFQQETQYF. Together with reference TRBV7-2 and TRBJ2-5, the CDR3 gives the full variable domain: GAGVSQSPSNKVTEKGKDVELRCDPISGHTALYWYRQSLGQGLEFLIYFQGNSAPDKSGLPSDRFSAERTGGSVSTLTIQRTQQEDSAVYLCASSLFQQETQYFGPGTRLLVL.

J is TRBJ1-1 and V is TRBV2, with D perhaps TRBD1 (6 bases). The germline gives CDR1 SNHLY, CDR2 FYNNEI. CDR3 length: 14 residues. V was shortened by 8 bases and J by 4 bases, with 17 bases between the two germline ends. The CDR3, as DNA: TGTGCCAGCTCCTTTACAGGGTTGAGCACTGAAGCTTTCTTT. Translating gives CASSFTGLSTEAFF.

This chain links TRBV19 with TRBJ2-5; D gene ambiguous. V shed 5 bases and J shed 10 bases, with 17 bases lying between them. The CDR3 totals 13 residues. Germline values: CDR1 LNHDA, CDR2 SQIVND (reference sequence). The CDR3 coding sequence is TGTGCCAGTAGTGCGACTGGCACTCTGGTCCAGTACTTC. Protein: CASSATGTLVQYF.

V gene TRBV15 combines with J gene TRBJ2-4; 8 bases are shared with TRBD1. The J segment lost 1 base and the V segment lost 8 bases, leaving 4 bases of the junction unmatched. The CDR3 loop spans 14 amino acids. Per germline, CDR1 LNHNV and CDR2 YYDKDF (reference sequence). The CDR3 region has the DNA TGTGCCACCGGACAGGGTTTGGCCAAAAACATTCAGTACTTC. This sequence encodes CATGQGLAKNIQYF.

This CDR3 reads CSVIGTGSTNTEAFF. CDR3 DNA: TGCAGCGTTATTGGGACAGGGTCGACGAACACTGAAGCTTTCTTT. The chain is built from TRBV29-1 and TRBJ1-1; 9 bases are shared with TRBD1. CDR1 is SQVTM, CDR2 ANQGSEA, per germline. This CDR3 has 15 amino acids. V was clipped by 5 bases and J by 1 base; unmatched bases: 8. Full variable domain (rest looked up from reference TRBV29-1 and TRBJ1-1): SAVISQKPSRDICQRGTSLTIQCQVDSQVTMMFWYRQQPGQSLTLIATANQGSEATYESGFVIDKFPISRPNLTFSTLTVSNMSPEDSSIYLCSVIGTGSTNTEAFFGQGTRLTVV.

The V gene is TRBV5-4, the J gene TRBJ2-1; 9 bases match TRBD2. The germline V gene has CDR1 SGHNT and CDR2 YYREEE (reference sequence). The CDR3 contains 17 residues. V trimming: 4 bases; J trimming: 2 bases; junction bases outside the gene matches: 10. The CDR3 is CASSAGGGAGTYNEQFF. The DNA for the CDR3 is TGTGCCAGCAGCGCGGGGGGGGGAGCGGGGACCTACAATGAGCAGTTCTTC.

The V call is TRBV11-1, the J call TRBJ2-7; weak D call: TRBD1 (6 bases). V was pared by 5 bases and J by 1 base, with 15 bases between. This CDR3 has 15 residues. Germline loops: CDR1 SGHAT, CDR2 FQDESV (reference sequence). DNA for the CDR3: TGTGCCAGCAGCCTACAGGGTTTAGAATCCTACGAGCAGTACTTC. It translates to CASSLQGLESYEQYF.

This clone was recorded once. The chain links TRBV27 to TRBJ2-5, with a possible D match to TRBD1 (5 bases). The end of the DNA is better explained by TRBJ2-7, so the J call may be wrong. Germline CDR1 and CDR2: MNHEY and SMNVEV (reference sequence). The CDR3 contains 14 residues. CDR3 sequence: CASSPTRQYYEQYF. In DNA form, the CDR3 reads TGTGCCAGCAGTCCTACCCGACAGTACTACGAGCAGTACTTC.

V is TRBV29-1 and J is TRBJ2-3; 12 bases align to TRBD2. CDR3 length equals 16 residues. J gave up 3 bases and V 3 bases, and 7 bases lay outside the gene matches. Germline V gene lookup returns CDR1 SQVTM and CDR2 ANQGSEA. The CDR3 region is CSVDNLAGGGTDTQYF. The CDR3 DNA follows: TGCAGCGTTGACAATCTAGCGGGAGGGGGGACAGATACGCAGTATTTT.

This chain uses TRBV7-2 with TRBJ2-5; D remains ambiguous. The V end was cut by 3 bases, the J end by 5 bases, with 7 bases between. CDR1 SGHTA and CDR2 FQGNSA come from the germline V gene. This CDR3 is built from 12 residues. The CDR3 loop is CASSFSLETQYF. The CDR3 DNA follows: TGTGCCAGCAGCTTTAGTTTGGAGACCCAGTACTTC.

The chain has TRBV28 and TRBJ2-5; TRBD2 matches 10 bases. J gave up 3 bases and V 4 bases, and 2 bases lay outside the gene matches. Germline V gene data show CDR1 as MDHEN and CDR2 as SYDVKM. The CDR3 is 14 residues long. Here the CDR3 DNA reads TGTGCCAGCAGTTCTCTAGCGGGAGAAGAGACCCAGTACTTC. Translated: CASSSLAGEETQYF.

V gene TRBV6-1 combines with J gene TRBJ1-2; perhaps TRBD1 as D (5 bases). The V gene's germline CDR1 is MNHNS and CDR2 SASEGT. Trimming stripped 6 bases from V and 12 bases from J, with 20 bases between. The CDR3 sequence is 13 residues long. In DNA, the CDR3 is TGTGCCAGCAGCCAAGCAGGAAGGGGTTCTGACACCTTC. This codes for CASSQAGRGSDTF.

This chain links TRBV7-2 with TRBJ1-3, with D possibly matching TRBD1 (5 bases). This CDR3 comprises 15 residues. Trimming cost V 1 base and J 2 bases, with 9 bases left between them. Germline V gene data show CDR1 as SGHTA and CDR2 as FQGNSA. The CDR3 DNA sequence: TGTGCCAGCAGCTTAGGGGGGGGACCTGGAAACACCATATATTTT. This codes for CASSLGGGPGNTIYF.

The chain is built from TRBV27 and TRBJ2-4; tentatively, D is TRBD1 (6 bases). The V end lost 9 bases, the J end lost 0 bases, and 15 bases lay between the germline ends. The germline CDR1 and CDR2 sequences are MNHEY and SMNVEV (reference sequence). This CDR3 spans 15 amino acids. The CDR3 here is CASRGGALAKNIQYF. CDR3 sequence (DNA): TGTGCCAGTCGTGGGGGCGCTTTAGCCAAAAACATTCAGTACTTC.

In this sample, this clone turned up once. The gene calls are TRBV11-2 and TRBJ1-1, with D unclear. CDR3 length equals 13 residues. CDR1 and CDR2 (germline): SGHAT, FQNNGV. Trimming pared 3 bases from V and 1 base from J, leaving 6 bases between. The CDR3 region has the DNA TGTGCCAGCAGCTTCTCGGGGAACACTGAAGCTTTCTTT. Amino acid sequence: CASSFSGNTEAFF.

This chain connects TRBV6-1 to TRBJ2-5; D unresolved. Trimming took off 9 bases at V and 1 base at J, with 12 bases between the two ends. CDR3 length: 13 residues. Germline V lookup: CDR1 MNHNS, CDR2 SASEGT. CDR3 DNA: TGTGCCAGTACCCAGACTGTCCAAGAGACCCAGTACTTC. Translating gives CASTQTVQETQYF.